The present entry profiles one T cell receptor (beta chain) with its context. Its antigen remains unidentified. Clones were read by immunoSEQ multiplex PCR, and TCRdb kept only the in-frame ones, dropping some. Here the sample spans about 7,900 clones, under 90% being singletons. These data are taken from a study of T cell clones after liver transplantation. Study outcomes and limitations: Compared with third party-reactive sequences, donor-reactive ones declined more, independent of withdrawal success. The donor-reactive repertoire was only partly measurable in two subjects, lacking donor cells.

V trimming: 1 base; J trimming: 6 bases; junction bases outside the gene matches: 4. CDR3 length: 16 residues. Germline V lookup: CDR1 MNHEY, CDR2 SMNVEV (reference sequence). The sample here was CD8+ T cells from blood, taken before liver transplant. This TCR was sampled from a human donor who received a liver transplant. The chain is built from TRBV27 and TRBJ2-1; 12 bases line up with TRBD2. The chain's CDR3 is CASSLWTSGVLNEQFF. In nucleotides, the CDR3 is TGTGCCAGCAGTTTATGGACTAGCGGGGTTCTCAATGAGCAGTTCTTC.